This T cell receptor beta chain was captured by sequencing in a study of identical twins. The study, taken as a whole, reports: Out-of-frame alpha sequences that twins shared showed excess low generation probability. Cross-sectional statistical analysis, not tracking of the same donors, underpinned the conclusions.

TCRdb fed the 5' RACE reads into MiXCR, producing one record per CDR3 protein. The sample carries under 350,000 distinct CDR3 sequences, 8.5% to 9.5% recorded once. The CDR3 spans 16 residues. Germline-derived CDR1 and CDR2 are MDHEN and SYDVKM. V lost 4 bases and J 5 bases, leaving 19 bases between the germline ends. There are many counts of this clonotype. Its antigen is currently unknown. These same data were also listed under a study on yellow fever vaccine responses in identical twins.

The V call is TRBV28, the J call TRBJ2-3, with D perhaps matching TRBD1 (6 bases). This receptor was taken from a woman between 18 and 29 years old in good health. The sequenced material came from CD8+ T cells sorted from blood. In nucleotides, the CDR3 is TGTGCCAGCAGTTCACTCCGGGACAAGGGATTAGATACGCAGTATTTT. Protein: CASSSLRDKGLDTQYF.